The entry below gives a single T cell receptor (beta chain) sequence along with its context. Its specificity is not known. The CDR3 contains 12 residues. The V end was cut by 3 bases, the J end by 4 bases, with 9 bases between. CDR1 DFQATT and CDR2 SNEGSKA come from the germline V gene (reference sequence). TCRdb reprocessed the RT-PCR reads via MiXCR and lists one record per CDR3 protein. The sample includes hundreds of thousands of distinct CDR3 sequences, around 8% of them seen just once. This sample stems from a study of response to subunit inactivated influenza vaccine. The study's findings and limits: It was the authors' suggestion that each seasonal influenza vaccination recruits few new T cells.

The clonotype comes from a man aged 45-69 years who received an inactivated influenza vaccine. This material consisted of PBMCs from blood, taken about 24 months after vaccination. The chain carries TRBV20-1 and TRBJ1-1; tentative D call: TRBD1 (6 bases). CDR3 bases: TGCAGTGCTAGTGGGGGCCTCACTGAAGCTTTCTTT. Amino acid sequence: CSASGGLTEAFF.